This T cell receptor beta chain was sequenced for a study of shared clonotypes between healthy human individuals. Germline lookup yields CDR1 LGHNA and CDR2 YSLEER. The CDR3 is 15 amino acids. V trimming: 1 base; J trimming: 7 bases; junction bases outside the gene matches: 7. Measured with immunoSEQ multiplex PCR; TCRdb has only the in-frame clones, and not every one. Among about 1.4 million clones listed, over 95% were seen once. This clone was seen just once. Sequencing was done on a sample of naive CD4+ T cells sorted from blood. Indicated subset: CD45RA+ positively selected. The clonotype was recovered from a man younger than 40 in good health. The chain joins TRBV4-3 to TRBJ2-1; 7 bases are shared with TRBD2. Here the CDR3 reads CASSQGGSGGNEQFF. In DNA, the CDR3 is TGCGCCAGCAGCCAAGGCGGGAGTGGGGGAAATGAGCAGTTCTTC.